The present entry profiles one T cell receptor (beta chain) with its context. The sample holds many counts of this clonotype. Its recognized antigen is unknown. Base qualities are missing; no much larger clone stands one base away. The sample belongs to a study of neurological immune-mediated disorders (dated by TCRdb to about 2019). Regarding the complete study: Peripheral blood TCR-beta repertoires from HTLV-I-associated myelopathy (HAM/TSP) patients, multiple sclerosis patients and healthy controls were compared by UMI-based sequencing. The 90 to 110 TCR-beta libraries covered PBMC samples along with longitudinal samples, technical triplicates, and paired sorted CD4+ and CD8+ T-cell subsets. Longitudinal HAM/TSP donors and healthy donors each had 3 time-points at intervals of roughly 3-40 months. The cohort was made up of 68 subjects, consisting of some 15 HAM/TSP patients, 35 or so multiple sclerosis patients and about 20 healthy controls.

Interpreted using the paper, the time point label stands for: longitudinal time-point 3. For the unsorted PBMC libraries, 2 million PBMCs were stored in RNAlater at -80 degrees C until RNA extraction and were used to generate the libraries. Peripheral blood was subjected to Ficoll-Hypaque density gradient centrifugation to isolate PBMCs, which were then cryopreserved in liquid nitrogen. The germline V gene gives CDR1 as MNHEY and CDR2 as SVGAGI. V lost 6 bases and J lost 6 bases; the stretch between them is 8 bases long. The cysteine opens and the phenylalanine closes a CDR3 of 11 amino acids. Left in the record is the CDR3 DNA by itself, 33 bases read in frame from the first base. cDNA synthesis used template-switch 5'RACE with a primer carrying a 10-nucleotide random unique molecular identifier tagging each TCR transcript. Every sequencing run covered 15-18 subjects and yielded more than 160 million TCR-beta sequences. The RNeasy kit was used for extraction of total RNA. Using the KAPA Real-time Library Amplification kit, TCR-beta VDJ regions were amplified with primers for the TCR constant region and the 5'RACE anchor. Sample indexes and Illumina adaptors were added in a first PCR, after which library yield was increased in a second PCR. After Ampure bead purification, the TCR product of roughly 650 bp was size-selected on a 2% E-gel SizeSelection system. Before pooling, library quality was checked on a Bioanalyzer, concentration was measured with Qubit, and libraries were quantified with the Kapa Library Quantification kit. An Illumina HiSeq 2500 sequenced the libraries paired-end 2 x 150 bp. To increase sequence diversity, about 25-31% phiX was spiked into each library pool. Per the authors' processing: Quality-filtered reads were processed with the UMI-based MiGEC pipeline, and over 75% of raw TCR sequences were removed by the MiGEC pipeline during error correction. IMGT germline references were used for aligning VDJ genes, and each clonotype was defined as a unique CDR3 amino acid sequence together with its V-J genes. Clonal expansion, Shannon diversity, and CDR3 relatedness (CalcPairwiseDistances, ClusterSamples) were evaluated with VDJtools, and phylogenetic trees were built with CLCbio workbench. A clone was classed as expanded if it had 8 or more unique UMIs, a cutoff based on coefficient-of-variation modelling across technical triplicates. TCRdb passed the public sequencing reads through fastp at Q25 and MiXCR, retaining productive beta sequences. Each CDR3 protein appears once, grouped with its most common genes and DNA. The V and J calls were determined by TCRdb, not by the authors. The sample records more than 100,000 distinct CDR3 sequences, less than 14% of which are singletons. Jointly, the top ten make up about 3% of the sample.

What the study reported, not specific to this receptor: TCR clonal expansion was highest in HAM/TSP patients and lowest in MS patients, with MS patients falling below even healthy controls. No identical CDR3 amino acid sequences were found to be shared among expanded clones across subjects, suggesting that TCR-beta repertoires were private in all groups.

The sample comprised PBMCs. The chain links TRBV6-5 with TRBJ2-5; the D gene cannot be named for sure. This sequence originates from a female donor with HTLV-1-associated myelopathy (HAM/TSP). The DNA sequence reads TGTGCCAGCAGCCAGGAAAAGACCCAGTACTTC. Translated, it reads CASSQEKTQYF.